The clone carrying this TCR beta chain was observed a few times. As originally analysed: Researchers report that nucleated cell counts were estimated from reference gene primer amplification. Assay used: immunoSEQ multiplex PCR; TCRdb lists only in-frame clones, some missing. The D gene and trimming were derived from the DNA, and the V and J assignments and clone size from that table. The sample includes roughly 70,000 clones, around 88% seen only once; the top ten take 6.3%. The sample belongs to a study of blood T cell repertoires in COVID-19. For the study at large: Specimens from acute and convalescent COVID-19 originated in the United States, Italy and Spain.

CDR3 length: 14 residues. Per germline, CDR1 MNHEY and CDR2 SVGAGI. Deletions cut 6 bases from V and 3 bases from J, with 12 bases between. A Seattle source enrolled patients during active infection and followed them longitudinally. The genes are TRBV6-5 and TRBJ1-3, with D possibly matching TRBD1 (5 bases). The sequencing input was peripheral blood. This TCR came from a man at least 80 years old with COVID-19, enrolled during active disease. Here the CDR3 reads CASRSRAGGNTIYF. CDR3 sequence (DNA): TGTGCCAGCAGAAGCAGGGCCGGTGGAAACACCATATATTTT.